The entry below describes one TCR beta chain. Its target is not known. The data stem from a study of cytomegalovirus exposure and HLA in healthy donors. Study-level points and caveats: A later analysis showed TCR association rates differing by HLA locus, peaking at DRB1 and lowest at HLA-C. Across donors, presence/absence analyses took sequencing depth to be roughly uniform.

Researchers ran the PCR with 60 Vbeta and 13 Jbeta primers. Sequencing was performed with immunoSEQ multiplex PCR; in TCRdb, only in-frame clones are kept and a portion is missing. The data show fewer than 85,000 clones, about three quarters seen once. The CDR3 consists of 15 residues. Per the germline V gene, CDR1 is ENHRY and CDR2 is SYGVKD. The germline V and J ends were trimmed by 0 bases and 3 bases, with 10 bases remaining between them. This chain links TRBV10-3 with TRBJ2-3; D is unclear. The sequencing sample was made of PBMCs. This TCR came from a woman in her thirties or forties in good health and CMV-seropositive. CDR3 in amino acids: CAISESRGGTDTQYF. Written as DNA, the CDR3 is TGTGCCATCAGTGAGTCGAGAGGCGGTACAGATACGCAGTATTTT.